The subject of this entry is one TCR beta chain. This clone was detected once. Its antigen has not been determined. Base qualities are not at hand, and no much larger clone is one base apart. The germline V gene yields SGDLS for CDR1 and YYNGEE for CDR2. From its cysteine to its phenylalanine, the CDR3 spans 12 amino acids. Here the CDR3 DNA is all that survives: 36 bases in frame from base 1. Relative to germline, V is 2 bases shorter and J is 3 bases shorter, with 5 bases between their ends. This entry is derived from a study of radiotherapy plus CTLA-4 blockade in lung cancer (dated by TCRdb to the late 2010s). For the study in its entirety: Objective responses occurred in 18% of enrolled patients, and about 30% achieved disease control.

In this study, focal radiation therapy paired with CTLA-4 blockade (ipilimumab) was tested in patients who had chemo-refractory metastatic non-small-cell lung cancer. Preparation of the library involved the immunoSEQ multiplex PCR assay. The clones in this table, taken by TCRdb from immuneACCESS, are in-frame only. Not every clone is retained; where verified, under half of the shortfall comes from an unresolved V gene, and the cause of the rest is unknown. The sample has more than 55,000 clones on record, less than 80% of them singletons. Over 15% of the sample is taken by the ten largest. Beyond this particular receptor, the publication reports: TCR clones derived from tumors expanded in peripheral blood after treatment with radiotherapy and ipilimumab. The strongest predictors of response were reported to be early dynamic shifts in blood T cell clones along with a rise in serum interferon-beta following radiation.

This sequence uses TRBV9 and TRBJ2-5; the D gene identity is not certain. The specimen comprised peripheral blood, sampled from a patient treated with radiotherapy plus ipilimumab. This sequence originates from a human donor with non-small cell lung cancer who had a complete response to radiotherapy plus ipilimumab. The bases are TGTGCCAGCAGCGTGGAGAAAGAGACCCAGTACTTC. Translated, it reads CASSVEKETQYF.